This is a list of T cell receptor beta chains from one sample in a study of T cells in Graves' hyperthyroidism and ophthalmopathy. TCRdb passed the multiplex PCR reads through MiXCR, listing each CDR3 protein once. The sample includes about 400,000 distinct CDR3 sequences, roughly 14% of them seen just once. Sequencing was done on a sample of blood. Source of these receptors: a man aged 18 to 29 with Graves' ophthalmopathy. CDR3s include the opening cysteine and the closing phenylalanine or tryptophan.

V	J	CDR3
TRBV19	TRBJ1-2	CASRGGQGNYGYTF
TRBV12-5	TRBJ1-3	CASGLSSGNTIYF
TRBV12-3/TRBV12-4	TRBJ2-5	CASRAPGEETQYF
TRBV5-4	TRBJ1-2	CASRTLGTGATGGYTF
TRBV5-5	TRBJ2-7	CASSLVGTGDPAYEQYF
TRBV11-3	TRBJ2-1	CASSSGTSGNPNEQFF
TRBV14	TRBJ2-7	CASSHNRRNEQYF
TRBV6-1	TRBJ1-5	CASTENQGARNQPQHF
TRBV19	TRBJ1-5	CASSRPPGQGALRQPQHF
TRBV5-1	TRBJ2-7	CASSPQGSGAYEQYF
TRBV7-9	TRBJ2-5	CASSLEGRGTQYF
TRBV12-3/TRBV12-4	TRBJ1-2	CASSRGTGTFYGYTF
TRBV27	TRBJ2-1	CASKRAGGSGEQFF
TRBV15	TRBJ1-1	CATSSDRYTEAFF
TRBV20-1	TRBJ1-6	CSAREGDFPLHF
TRBV15	TRBJ2-7	CATSRGKIYEQYF
TRBV7-2	TRBJ2-5	CASSSSTKETQYF
TRBV19	TRBJ2-1	CATEAGVAYNEQFF
TRBV5-1	TRBJ2-2	CASSGLSIGELFF
TRBV5-1	TRBJ1-1	CASSLVWNTEAFF
TRBV6-5	TRBJ2-5	CASSYGGDSRETQYF
TRBV6-5	TRBJ2-7	CASSYSKGLYEQYF
TRBV5-1	TRBJ2-7	CASRGTGSGSYEQYF